The 19 T cell receptor beta chains in this list originate from one sample, sequenced in a study of CD8+ T cells in alopecia areata (dated by TCRdb to 2016 to 2019). Library preparation used the immunoSEQ multiplex PCR assay. RNA was extracted from all samples and reverse transcribed into cDNA as template for TCR sequencing. TCRdb provides this immuneACCESS table in a form limited to in-frame rearrangements. Some clones are lacking; in checked studies, under half of them reflect an unresolved V gene, and why the rest are absent is not known. For this sample the table gives about 110,000 clones, of which roughly 89% were detected only once. The ten largest clones capture over 20% of the sample. The meaning of the sample's time point label: around 26 weeks on oral tofacitinib. The label giving this sample's treatment or condition can be read as: oral pan-JAK inhibitor, 5-10 mg twice daily. Specimen: CD8+ T cells sorted from blood, collected at week 24, from a patient treated with tofacitinib. These receptors were obtained from a human donor with alopecia areata.

V and J are TRBV7-2 and TRBJ1-5; D gene unclear. Trimming left V 4 bases short and J 3 bases short, with 10 bases between. Germline CDR1 SGHTA, CDR2 FQGNSA. The CDR3 loop spans 14 amino acids. The CDR3 DNA follows: TGTGCCAGCAGCTATTTGACTTCCAATCAGCCCCAGCATTTT. Translated, it gives CASSYLTSNQPQHF.

The chain has TRBV7-9 and TRBJ2-5; D may be TRBD1 or TRBD2 (6 bases each). V shed 4 bases and J shed 4 bases, with 19 bases lying between them. This CDR3 has 16 amino acids. Germline lookup yields CDR1 SEHNR and CDR2 FQNEAQ (reference sequence). The CDR3 region is CASSSAVSGGRETQYF. The DNA for the CDR3 is TGTGCCAGCAGCTCAGCGGTCTCCGGGGGCAGAGAGACCCAGTACTTC. The variable domain in full, with the rest retrieved from reference TRBV7-9 and TRBJ2-5, is DTGVSQNPRHKITKRGQNVTFRCDPISEHNRLYWYRQTLGQGPEFLTYFQNEAQLEKSRLLSDRFSAERPKGSFSTLEIQRTEQGDSAMYLCASSSAVSGGRETQYFGPGTRLLVL.

CDR3 coding DNA: TGCGCCAGCAGTCGGCGGGGGCCAAAGTACCAAGAGACCCAGTACTTC. Amino acid sequence: CASSRRGPKYQETQYF. The rearrangement joins TRBV23-1 to TRBJ2-5, with D possibly being TRBD2 (7 bases). TRBV23-1 is known as an ORF, though its function is uncertain. With 4 bases removed from V and 0 bases from J, the gap between germline ends came to 15 bases. The CDR3 extends over 16 amino acids.

The gene calls are TRBV27 and TRBJ2-3; D not resolved. The CDR3 loop spans 13 amino acids. Germline CDR1 and CDR2: MNHEY and SMNVEV (reference sequence). V was cut by 4 bases and J by 2 bases, with 7 bases left in between. CDR3 region: CASSSSATDTQYF. The CDR3 DNA sequence: TGTGCCAGCAGTTCCTCCGCCACAGATACGCAGTATTTT.

The J gene is TRBJ2-1, the V gene TRBV18, with TRBD2 matching over 7 bases. CDR3 length equals 14 residues. Per the germline V gene, CDR1 is KGHSH and CDR2 is LQKENI. Trimming took 2 bases from V and 5 from J; bases not matched to a gene: 3. The CDR3 DNA reads as TGTGCCAGCTCACCAAGCCGGGGGGACAATGAGCAGTTCTTC. It translates to CASSPSRGDNEQFF.

About this clone: Other DNA sequences in the sample encode the same CDR3. The chain recombines TRBV27 with TRBJ1-5; D is unresolved. Germline CDR1 MNHEY, CDR2 SMNVEV (reference sequence). V gave up 2 bases and J gave up 1 base, with 3 bases separating them. This CDR3 is built from 13 residues. Here the CDR3 DNA reads TGTGCCAGCAGTTTAGGAAGCAATCAGCCCCAGCATTTT. It specifies CASSLGSNQPQHF.

CDR3 amino acids: CASRETGLNSPLHF. In nucleotides, the CDR3 is TGTGCCAGCAGAGAGACAGGGCTTAATTCACCCCTCCACTTT. V and J are TRBV2 and TRBJ1-6; 7 positions agree with TRBD1. Looked up from germline, CDR1 is SNHLY and CDR2 is FYNNEI. The CDR3 has 14 residues. V lost 6 bases to trimming and J lost 6 bases; unmatched junction nucleotides: 5.

A note on this clone: Other DNA sequences from this sample encode an identical CDR3 as well. The J gene is TRBJ2-1, the V gene TRBV7-9; no clear D gene. V was pared by 3 bases and J by 4 bases, with 4 bases between. The germline V gene has CDR1 SEHNR and CDR2 FQNEAQ (reference sequence). The CDR3 runs to 12 residues. The CDR3 region is CASSLVYNEQFF. The CDR3 DNA reads TGTGCCAGCAGCTTGGTTTACAATGAGCAGTTCTTC.

The V gene is TRBV5-6, the J gene TRBJ2-3; D assignment may be TRBD1 or TRBD2 (5 bases each). The germline gives CDR1 SGHDT, CDR2 YYEEEE. This CDR3 spans 16 amino acids. Trimming cost V 5 bases and J 1 base, with 17 bases left between them. This chain's CDR3 is CASRPTHGARTDTQYF. The CDR3 DNA reads TGTGCCAGCAGACCGACTCACGGGGCGCGCACAGATACGCAGTATTTT. Complete variable domain (other parts from reference TRBV5-6 and TRBJ2-3): DAGVTQSPTHLIKTRGQQVTLRCSPKSGHDTVSWYQQALGQGPQFIFQYYEEEERQRGNFPDRFSGHQFPNYSSELNVNALLLGDSALYLCASRPTHGARTDTQYFGPGTRLTVL.

The rearrangement joins TRBV27 to TRBJ2-7, with D maybe TRBD2 (5 bases). The germline V gene encodes CDR1 MNHEY and CDR2 SMNVEV (reference sequence). With 0 bases removed from V and 3 bases from J, the gap between germline ends came to 9 bases. This CDR3 comprises 14 residues. CDR3 nucleotide sequence: TGTGCCAGCAGTTTATCGGAGAGGGACTACGAGCAGTACTTC. Translated, it gives CASSLSERDYEQYF.

The chain has TRBV27 and TRBJ2-1, with D maybe TRBD1 (7 bases). This CDR3 spans 11 amino acids. The ends were cut back, 6 bases at V and 13 bases at J, with 13 bases in the middle. Germline CDR1 is MNHEY and CDR2 is SMNVEV (reference sequence). The chain's CDR3 is CASRRGTVQFF. DNA for the CDR3: TGTGCCAGCAGACGGGGGACAGTACAGTTCTTC.

The gene calls are TRBV9 and TRBJ2-7; 8 bases are shared with TRBD2. The V and J ends lost 0 bases and 0 bases, in that order; junction bases with no gene match: 5. CDR1 is SGDLS, CDR2 YYNGEE, per germline. The CDR3 is 16 amino acids. The CDR3 region is CASSVGGSGVSYEQYF. The DNA of the CDR3 is TGTGCCAGCAGCGTAGGAGGTAGCGGGGTCTCCTACGAGCAGTACTTC.

The rearrangement links TRBV13 to TRBJ2-1; TRBD1 might be the D (5 bases). Germline V gene sequence: CDR1 PRHDT, CDR2 FYEKMQ (reference sequence). The CDR3 extends over 11 amino acids. Trimming took 5 bases from V and 12 from J, leaving 11 bases between them. For the CDR3, the DNA is TGTGCCAGCAGCCCAGGGTACTCGCAGTTCTTC. Translating it yields CASSPGYSQFF.

The chain employs TRBV4-1 and TRBJ2-3; the match to TRBD1 covers 7 bases. This CDR3 spans 14 amino acids. Germline lookup yields CDR1 MGHRA and CDR2 YSYEKL. The V and J ends lost 5 bases and 0 bases, in that order; junction bases with no gene match: 2. CDR3 nucleotide sequence: TGCGCCAGCAGCGACAGGGCAAGCACAGATACGCAGTATTTT. Its translation is CASSDRASTDTQYF.

J is TRBJ2-3 and V is TRBV5-1; D may match TRBD1 or TRBD2 (6 bases each). This CDR3 is 14 amino acids long. Germline values: CDR1 SGHRS, CDR2 YFSETQ. Trimming took off 3 bases at V and 5 bases at J, with 13 bases between the two ends. CDR3 sequence: CASSWFGGGDTQYF. DNA of the CDR3: TGCGCCAGCAGCTGGTTCGGAGGGGGAGATACGCAGTATTTT.

This sequence joins TRBV7-9 and TRBJ1-1; D unresolved. The V and J ends lost 7 bases and 3 bases respectively, with 9 bases between them. Per germline, CDR1 SEHNR and CDR2 FQNEAQ (reference sequence). The CDR3 has 12 residues. CDR3 nucleotide sequence: TGTGCCAGCACCCCCCGAGACACTGAAGCTTTCTTT. This codes for CASTPRDTEAFF.

As to this clone: The sample carries other DNA sequences with the same CDR3. V usage is TRBV7-9 and J usage is TRBJ2-5, with a weak D call TRBD1 (5 bases). V lost 2 bases to trimming and J lost 3 bases, with 7 bases between them. The CDR3 loop spans 13 amino acids. CDR1 and CDR2 (germline): SEHNR, FQNEAQ (reference sequence). CDR3 residues: CASSLSGKETQYF. The DNA for the CDR3 is TGTGCCAGCAGCTTATCAGGGAAAGAGACCCAGTACTTC. Full variable domain (rest looked up from reference TRBV7-9 and TRBJ2-5): DTGVSQNPRHKITKRGQNVTFRCDPISEHNRLYWYRQTLGQGPEFLTYFQNEAQLEKSRLLSDRFSAERPKGSFSTLEIQRTEQGDSAMYLCASSLSGKETQYFGPGTRLLVL.

This clone occurred once. The chain employs TRBV4-2 and TRBJ2-1, with D perhaps given as TRBD1 or TRBD2 (5 bases each). CDR3 length: 16 residues. In germline, CDR1 is LGHNA, CDR2 YNFKEQ. Trimming left V 0 bases short and J 0 bases short, with 9 bases between. For the CDR3, the DNA is TGTGCCAGCAGCCAAGAAAGTGGGGGCTCCTACAATGAGCAGTTCTTC. Amino acids: CASSQESGGSYNEQFF.

The chain recombines TRBV4-1 with TRBJ2-3; 16 nucleotides agree with TRBD2. This CDR3 is 19 amino acids long. Germline V gene data show CDR1 as MGHRA and CDR2 as YSYEKL. V lost 0 bases to trimming and J lost 5 bases; unmatched junction nucleotides: 8. CDR3 amino acids: CASSQDGTSGGAVLDTQYF. The DNA for the CDR3 is TGCGCCAGCAGCCAAGACGGGACTAGCGGGGGGGCCGTCCTAGATACGCAGTATTTT.